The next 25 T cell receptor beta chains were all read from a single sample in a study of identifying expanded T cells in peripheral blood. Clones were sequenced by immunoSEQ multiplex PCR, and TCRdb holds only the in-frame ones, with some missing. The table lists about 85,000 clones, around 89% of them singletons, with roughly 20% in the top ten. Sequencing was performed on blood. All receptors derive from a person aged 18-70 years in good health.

The CDR3 sequence: CASSLAAGPIDTQYF. The CDR3 nucleotides are TGTGCCAGCAGCTTAGCGGCAGGTCCCATAGATACGCAGTATTTT. The V gene is TRBV7-7, the J gene TRBJ2-3; the D is unclear. In germline, CDR1 is SSHAT, CDR2 FNYEAQ (reference sequence). V was shortened by 0 bases and J by 5 bases, with 12 bases between the two germline ends. The CDR3 length is 15 residues.

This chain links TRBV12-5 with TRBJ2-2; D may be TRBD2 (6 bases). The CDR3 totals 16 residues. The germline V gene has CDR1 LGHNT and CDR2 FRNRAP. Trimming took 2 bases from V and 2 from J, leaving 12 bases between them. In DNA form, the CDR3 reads TGTGCTAGTGGTTTGTCATTAGCGGATAACACCGGGGAGCTGTTTTTT. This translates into CASGLSLADNTGELFF.

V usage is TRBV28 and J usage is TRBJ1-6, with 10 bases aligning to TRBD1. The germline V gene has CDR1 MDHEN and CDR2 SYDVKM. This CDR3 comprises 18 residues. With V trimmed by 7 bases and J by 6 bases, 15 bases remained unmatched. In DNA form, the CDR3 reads TGTGCCAGCAAGAACCGGGACAGGGGCCCCGCGCGTAATTCACCCCTCCACTTT. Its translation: CASKNRDRGPARNSPLHF.

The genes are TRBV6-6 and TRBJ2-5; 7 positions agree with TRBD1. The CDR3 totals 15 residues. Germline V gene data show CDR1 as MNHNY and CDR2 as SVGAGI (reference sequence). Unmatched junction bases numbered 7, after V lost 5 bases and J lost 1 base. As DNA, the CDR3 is TGTGCCAGCAGTGCGACAGGGCCGCCCCAAGAGACCCAGTACTTC. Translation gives CASSATGPPQETQYF.

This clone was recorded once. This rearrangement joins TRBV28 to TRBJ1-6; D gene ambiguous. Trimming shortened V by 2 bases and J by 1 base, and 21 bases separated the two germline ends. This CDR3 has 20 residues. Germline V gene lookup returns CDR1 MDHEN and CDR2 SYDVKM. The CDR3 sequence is CASSLDFPGGIRSYNSPLHF. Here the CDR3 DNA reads TGTGCCAGCAGTTTAGATTTCCCGGGAGGTATTCGTTCCTATAATTCACCCCTCCACTTT.

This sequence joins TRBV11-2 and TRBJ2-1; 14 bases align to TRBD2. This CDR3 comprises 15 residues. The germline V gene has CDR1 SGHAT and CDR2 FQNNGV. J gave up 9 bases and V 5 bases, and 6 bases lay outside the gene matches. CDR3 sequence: CASSLGLAGGIEQFF. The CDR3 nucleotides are TGTGCCAGCAGCCTCGGACTAGCGGGGGGTATTGAGCAGTTCTTC.

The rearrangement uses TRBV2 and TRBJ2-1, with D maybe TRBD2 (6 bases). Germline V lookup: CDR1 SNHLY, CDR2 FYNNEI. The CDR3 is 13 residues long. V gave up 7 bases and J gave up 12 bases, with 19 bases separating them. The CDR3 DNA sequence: TGTGCCAGCATGGGCGGGACCGTCGGAGGGCAGTTCTTC. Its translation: CASMGGTVGGQFF. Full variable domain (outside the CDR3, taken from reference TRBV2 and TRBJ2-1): EPEVTQTPSHQVTQMGQEVILRCVPISNHLYFYWYRQILGQKVEFLVSFYNNEISEKSEIFDDQFSVERPDGSNFTLKIRSTKLEDSAMYFCASMGGTVGGQFFGPGTRLTVL.

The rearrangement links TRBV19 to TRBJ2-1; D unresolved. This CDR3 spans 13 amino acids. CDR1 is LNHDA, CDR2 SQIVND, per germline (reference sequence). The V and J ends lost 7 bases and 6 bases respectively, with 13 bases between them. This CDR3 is CASTPPRGNEQFF. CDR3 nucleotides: TGTGCCAGTACGCCCCCGCGTGGCAATGAGCAGTTCTTC.

The CDR3 bases are TGTGCCACCTCGAGCGGGACAGTGCTAGCCAAAAACATTCAGTACTTC. Amino acid sequence: CATSSGTVLAKNIQYF. The chain couples TRBV2 to TRBJ2-4; possibly TRBD1 or TRBD2 for D (7 bases each). Looked up from germline, CDR1 is SNHLY and CDR2 is FYNNEI. This CDR3 region has 16 residues. Trimming pared 10 bases from V and 0 bases from J, leaving 19 bases between.

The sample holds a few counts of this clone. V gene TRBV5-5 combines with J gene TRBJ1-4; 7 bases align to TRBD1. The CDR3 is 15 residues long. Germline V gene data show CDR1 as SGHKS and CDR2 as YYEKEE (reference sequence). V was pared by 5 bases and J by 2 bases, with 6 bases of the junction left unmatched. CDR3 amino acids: CASRRTTGTNEKLFF. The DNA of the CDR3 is TGTGCCAGCAGACGAACGACAGGGACTAATGAAAAACTGTTTTTT.

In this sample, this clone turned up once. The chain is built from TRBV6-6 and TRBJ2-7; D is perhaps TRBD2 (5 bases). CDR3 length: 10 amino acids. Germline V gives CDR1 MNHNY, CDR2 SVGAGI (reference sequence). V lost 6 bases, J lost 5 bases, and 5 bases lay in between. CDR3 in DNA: TGTGCCAGCAGGGGAGACGAGCAGTACTTC. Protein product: CASRGDEQYF.

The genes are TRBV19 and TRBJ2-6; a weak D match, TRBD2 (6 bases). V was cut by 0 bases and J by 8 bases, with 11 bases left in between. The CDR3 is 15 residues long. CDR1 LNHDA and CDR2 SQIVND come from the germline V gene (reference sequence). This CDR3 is CASSIDLGRTNVLTF. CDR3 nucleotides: TGTGCCAGTAGTATAGATCTGGGGAGGACCAACGTCCTGACTTTC.

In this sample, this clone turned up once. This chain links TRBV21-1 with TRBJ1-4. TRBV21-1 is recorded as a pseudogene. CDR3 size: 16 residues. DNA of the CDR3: TGTGCCAGCAGCAAAGCCCCAGTCTGGTTAGGGGAAAAACTGTTTTTT. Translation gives CASSKAPVWLGEKLFF.

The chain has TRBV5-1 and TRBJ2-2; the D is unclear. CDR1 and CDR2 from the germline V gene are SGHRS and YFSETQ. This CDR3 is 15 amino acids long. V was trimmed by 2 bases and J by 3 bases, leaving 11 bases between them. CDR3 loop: CASSFSLSYTGELFF. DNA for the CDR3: TGCGCCAGCAGCTTTTCCCTATCGTACACCGGGGAGCTGTTTTTT.

CDR3 in DNA: TGCAGCGTGGGTCCTAGCGGGGGGACCGGTAGCACAGATACGCAGTATTTT. It codes for CSVGPSGGTGSTDTQYF. The V and J genes are TRBV29-1 and TRBJ2-3; the match to TRBD2 covers 11 bases. The length of the CDR3 is 17 residues. The V gene end was trimmed by 6 bases and the J gene end by 0 bases; junction bases not matched to a gene: 11. Germline V CDR1 and CDR2: SQVTM, ANQGSEA.

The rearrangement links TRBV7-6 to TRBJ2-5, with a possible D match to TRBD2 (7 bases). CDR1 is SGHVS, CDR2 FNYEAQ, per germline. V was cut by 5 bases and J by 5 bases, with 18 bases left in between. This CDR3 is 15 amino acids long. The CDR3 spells CASSPMGGGLETQYF. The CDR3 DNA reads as TGTGCCAGCAGCCCAATGGGGGGGGGCCTGGAGACCCAGTACTTC. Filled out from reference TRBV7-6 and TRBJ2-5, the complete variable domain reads GAGVSQSPRYKVTKRGQDVALRCDPISGHVSLYWYRQALGQGPEFLTYFNYEAQQDKSGLPNDRFSAERPEGSISTLTIQRTEQRDSAMYRCASSPMGGGLETQYFGPGTRLLVL.

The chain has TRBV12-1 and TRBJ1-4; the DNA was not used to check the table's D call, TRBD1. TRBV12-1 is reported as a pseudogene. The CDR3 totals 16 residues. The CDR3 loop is CASSPRWDREGEKLFF. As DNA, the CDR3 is TGTGCCAGCAGCCCGCGATGGGACAGGGAGGGCGAAAAACTGTTTTTT.

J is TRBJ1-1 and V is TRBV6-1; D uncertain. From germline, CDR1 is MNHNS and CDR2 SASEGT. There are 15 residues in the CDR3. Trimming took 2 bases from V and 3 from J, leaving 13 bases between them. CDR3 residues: CASSESPNRDTEAFF. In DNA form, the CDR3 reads TGTGCCAGCAGTGAATCGCCAAACCGAGACACTGAAGCTTTCTTT.

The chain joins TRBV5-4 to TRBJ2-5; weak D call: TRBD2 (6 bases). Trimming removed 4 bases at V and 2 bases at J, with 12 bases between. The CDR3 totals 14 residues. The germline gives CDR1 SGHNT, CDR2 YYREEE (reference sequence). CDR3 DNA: TGTGCCAGCAGCCCCGGGACTGGGCAAGAGACCCAGTACTTC. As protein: CASSPGTGQETQYF.

The CDR3 nucleotides read TGTGCCAGCAGCCGGACCGCCGTTATCAATGAGCAGTTCTTC. Amino acid sequence: CASSRTAVINEQFF. The J gene is TRBJ2-1, the V gene TRBV2, with D uncertain. V gave up 6 bases and J gave up 6 bases, with 15 bases separating them. Germline V CDR1 and CDR2: SNHLY, FYNNEI. CDR3 length equals 14 residues.

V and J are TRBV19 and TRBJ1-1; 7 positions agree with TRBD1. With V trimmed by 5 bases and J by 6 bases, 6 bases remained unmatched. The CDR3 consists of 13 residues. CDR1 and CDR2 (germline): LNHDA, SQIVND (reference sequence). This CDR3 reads CASSAQQGSEAFF. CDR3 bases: TGTGCCAGTAGTGCCCAACAGGGGTCTGAAGCTTTCTTT.

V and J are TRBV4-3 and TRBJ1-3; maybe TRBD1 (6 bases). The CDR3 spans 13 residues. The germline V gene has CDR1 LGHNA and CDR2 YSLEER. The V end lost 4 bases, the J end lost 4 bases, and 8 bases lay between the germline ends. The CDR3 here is CASSRDRGNTIYF. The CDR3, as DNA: TGCGCCAGCAGCCGAGACAGGGGAAACACCATATATTTT.

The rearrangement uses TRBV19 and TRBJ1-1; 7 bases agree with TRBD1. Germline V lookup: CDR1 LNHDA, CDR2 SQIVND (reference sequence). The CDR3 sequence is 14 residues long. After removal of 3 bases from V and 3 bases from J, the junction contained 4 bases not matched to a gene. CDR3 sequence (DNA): TGTGCCAGTAGTATTGCACAGGGGTACACTGAAGCTTTCTTT. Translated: CASSIAQGYTEAFF.

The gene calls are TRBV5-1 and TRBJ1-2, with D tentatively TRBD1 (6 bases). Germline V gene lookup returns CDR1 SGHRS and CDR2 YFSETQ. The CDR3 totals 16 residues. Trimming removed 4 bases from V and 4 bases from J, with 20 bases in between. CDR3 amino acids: CASSPRPQGHPYGYTF. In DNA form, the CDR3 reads TGCGCCAGCAGCCCCCGGCCACAGGGCCACCCCTATGGCTACACCTTC.

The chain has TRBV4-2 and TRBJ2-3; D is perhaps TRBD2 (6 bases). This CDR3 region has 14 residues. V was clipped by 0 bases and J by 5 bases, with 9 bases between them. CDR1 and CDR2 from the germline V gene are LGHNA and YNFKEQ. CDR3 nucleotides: TGTGCCAGCAGCCAAGACGGGGGAAAAGATACGCAGTATTTT. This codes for CASSQDGGKDTQYF.